This TCR beta chain was found in a study of T cell repertoires in cytomegalovirus infection (dated by TCRdb to about 2019). In terms of the full investigation: Recently identified HLA-C-restricted CMV epitopes, whose presentation resists viral immunomodulation, were targeted by peptide stimulations together with well-studied HLA-B-restricted epitopes. The HLA type of each donor mattered for the analysis, because public TCR beta signatures pointed to carriage of CMV infection along with the matching HLA type.

Broad study findings and their caveats: The ex vivo response was dominated by HLA-C-restricted CMV-specific TCR beta clonotypes, which also provided the single most frequent clonotype in two of eight donors. Cumulative frequency of public TCR beta family members discriminated carriers of CMV infection plus the relevant HLA type in this cohort and an independent roughly 320-donor cohort.

The treatment or condition tag for this specimen amounts to: in vitro stimulation with specific CMV peptide epitopes to enrich CMV-specific T cells. Unmatched junction bases come to 7, with V trimmed by 5 bases and J by 5 bases. From cysteine to phenylalanine, the CDR3 is 14 amino acids long. Solely the CDR3 DNA is kept, with 42 bases framed from the first base. CDR1 SQVTM and CDR2 ANQGSEA are derived from the germline V gene. For this clonotype: No cognate antigen has been identified for it. Base qualities are not at hand, and no much larger clone is one base apart.

Reads for this sample came from an Illumina HiSeq 1500. Clones were called with MiXCR by TCRdb after fastp trimmed the public reads at Q25, and only in-frame beta chains were retained. Rows are unified per CDR3 protein, each entry keeping the most common DNA and genes. The sample yields roughly 200,000 distinct CDR3 sequences; approximately 40% were counted once. The ten largest make up about 60% of the sample. The specimen was CD8+ T cells from cultured PBMCs, collected from culture after CMV antigen stimulation. Rearrangement joined TRBV29-1 to TRBJ2-1; 9 nucleotides in the junction match TRBD1. This clonotype originated in a human donor in good health (CMV status not recorded). Some clones in this sample may be carry-over from other donors' samples. The CDR3 in this case is CSVPPGQGNNEQFF. In nucleotides, the sequence is TGCAGCGTTCCTCCGGGACAGGGTAACAATGAGCAGTTCTTC.